This entry lists 21 T cell receptor beta chains sequenced from one sample in a study of T cells expressing NK-cell markers. TCRdb re-analyzed the 5' RACE reads; it lists each CDR3 protein once, without DNA. The sample's table shows about 430,000 distinct CDR3 sequences. Material for sequencing was blood T cells: a sorted CD56 or NKG2C T cell subset, CD4+ or CD8+ T cells, or bulk PBMC T cells (not recorded which). The receptors were gathered from a woman aged 45 to 65 in good health.

The V and J genes are TRBV7-3 and TRBJ2-3; TCRdb indicates TRBD1, and absent DNA this call remains unverified. In germline, CDR1 is SGHTA, CDR2 FQGTGA. The CDR3 sequence is 14 residues long. The CDR3 region is CASSLGGTLDTQYF.

The chain links TRBV10-3 to TRBJ2-3. The germline gives CDR1 ENHRY, CDR2 SYGVKD. There are 14 residues in the CDR3. The chain's CDR3 is CAISPSRDTDTQYF.

This rearrangement joins TRBV9 to TRBJ2-5; the D gene TCRdb calls, TRBD1, cannot be checked with no DNA. The germline CDR1 and CDR2 sequences are SGDLS and YYNGEE. CDR3 length equals 15 residues. The CDR3 sequence: CASSVGWGTAETQYF. Drawing the rest from reference TRBV9 and TRBJ2-5, the complete variable domain is DSGVTQTPKHLITATGQRVTLRCSPRSGDLSVYWYQQSLDQGLQFLIQYYNGEERAKGNILERFSAQQFPDLHSELNLSSLELGDSALYFCASSVGWGTAETQYFGPGTRLLVL.

The chain recombines TRBV24-1 with TRBJ2-2; TCRdb lists TRBD1, though no DNA is available to test this call. The CDR3 runs to 16 residues. The germline V gene has CDR1 KGHDR and CDR2 SFDVKD. The CDR3 loop reads CATSDLPGENTGELFF.

V usage is TRBV19 and J usage is TRBJ1-4; the D call from TCRdb, TRBD1, cannot be confirmed without DNA. From germline, CDR1 is LNHDA and CDR2 SQIVND (reference sequence). CDR3 length equals 16 residues. CDR3 protein: CASSVLPGQGSEKLFF.

The chain carries TRBV10-3 and TRBJ2-5; TCRdb designates TRBD2, a call that cannot be tested without DNA. The CDR3 runs to 16 residues. Germline CDR1 is ENHRY and CDR2 is SYGVKD. This chain's CDR3 is CAISAQIAGGQETQYF.

V gene TRBV5-1 combines with J gene TRBJ2-1; TCRdb's assignment of TRBD2 cannot be checked, as there is no DNA. The germline CDR1 and CDR2 sequences are SGHRS and YFSETQ. The CDR3 runs 13 residues. The CDR3 sequence is CASSLGGSGEQFF.

This sequence joins TRBV12-5 and TRBJ2-2; TCRdb calls TRBD2, which cannot be checked without DNA. The CDR3 has 16 residues. Germline V gene lookup returns CDR1 LGHNT and CDR2 FRNRAP. The CDR3 sequence: CASGPRRAPNTGELFF. Supplemented by reference TRBV12-5 and TRBJ2-2, the full variable domain reads DARVTQTPRHKVTEMGQEVTMRCQPILGHNTVFWYRQTMMQGLELLAYFRNRAPLDDSGMPKDRFSAEMPDATLATLKIQPSEPRDSAVYFCASGPRRAPNTGELFFGEGSRLTVL.

This sequence joins TRBV3-1 and TRBJ2-2; TCRdb's D call of TRBD2 is untestable without DNA. The CDR3 loop spans 15 amino acids. Germline CDR1 LGHDT, CDR2 YNNKEL (reference sequence). The CDR3 loop is CASSVLAGVNGELFF.

The genes are TRBV11-3 and TRBJ2-1. CDR3 length equals 13 residues. Germline CDR1 reads SGHNT; CDR2 reads YENEEA. The CDR3 loop reads CASSLDTSVGQFF.

The V gene is TRBV12-3 or TRBV12-4, the J gene TRBJ2-1. CDR3 length equals 13 residues. The CDR3 region is CASSLTSYNEQFF.

The chain couples TRBV12-3 or TRBV12-4 to TRBJ2-1; the D call of TRBD2 rests on TCRdb alone, since no DNA is present to check it. This CDR3 region has 15 residues. CDR3: CASSLVVAGGNEQFF.

The V and J genes are TRBV5-5 and TRBJ2-1; the TCRdb call, TRBD2, lacks DNA for checking. Germline CDR1 SGHKS, CDR2 YYEKEE (reference sequence). The CDR3 spans 13 residues. CDR3 sequence reads: CASGRISYNEQFF.

The chain recombines TRBV10-1 with TRBJ2-5; with no DNA, the TCRdb D assignment of TRBD2 cannot be verified. The CDR3 spans 13 residues. Germline V gene sequence: CDR1 WNHNN, CDR2 SYGVQD (reference sequence). The CDR3 is CASSRDYKETQYF.

Here the CDR3 reads CASSLVPGQGGTGELFF. V and J are TRBV5-1 and TRBJ2-2; TCRdb proposes TRBD1, but this gene call is untestable without DNA. This CDR3 has 17 residues. The germline V gene has CDR1 SGHRS and CDR2 YFSETQ.

CDR3 sequence reads: CASSLPSFGQGYNEQFF. The rearrangement uses TRBV6-6 and TRBJ2-1; TCRdb lists TRBD1, though no DNA is available to test this call. This CDR3 is built from 17 residues. Germline V gives CDR1 MNHNY, CDR2 SVGAGI (reference sequence).

The chain employs TRBV28 and TRBJ2-2. CDR1 is MDHEN and CDR2 is SYDVKM in the germline V gene. This CDR3 has 16 amino acids. CDR3: CASTTIGRGNTGELFF. Filled out from reference TRBV28 and TRBJ2-2, the complete variable domain reads DVKVTQSSRYLVKRTGEKVFLECVQDMDHENMFWYRQDPGLGLRLIYFSYDVKMKEKGDIPEGYSVSREKKERFSLILESASTNQTSMYLCASTTIGRGNTGELFFGEGSRLTVL.

V usage is TRBV12-3 or TRBV12-4 and J usage is TRBJ2-3; the D call from TCRdb, TRBD2, cannot be confirmed without DNA. The CDR3 runs to 14 residues. CDR3 sequence reads: CASRGTSGADTQYF.

The chain uses TRBV10-3 and TRBJ2-1; no DNA is available, so the TRBD1 call from TCRdb remains unchecked. CDR1 ENHRY and CDR2 SYGVKD come from the germline V gene. There are 16 residues in the CDR3. The CDR3 region is CAISGAGTGVYNEQFF.

The rearrangement links TRBV20-1 to TRBJ2-7; TCRdb designates TRBD2, a call that cannot be tested without DNA. This CDR3 region has 15 residues. CDR1 is DFQATT, CDR2 SNEGSKA, per germline (reference sequence). The CDR3 loop reads CSASPPRGVGYEQYF.

The V and J genes are TRBV14 and TRBJ1-2. Per germline, CDR1 SGHDN and CDR2 FVKESK. CDR3 length equals 12 residues. CDR3 sequence reads: CASSQGRSGYTF.